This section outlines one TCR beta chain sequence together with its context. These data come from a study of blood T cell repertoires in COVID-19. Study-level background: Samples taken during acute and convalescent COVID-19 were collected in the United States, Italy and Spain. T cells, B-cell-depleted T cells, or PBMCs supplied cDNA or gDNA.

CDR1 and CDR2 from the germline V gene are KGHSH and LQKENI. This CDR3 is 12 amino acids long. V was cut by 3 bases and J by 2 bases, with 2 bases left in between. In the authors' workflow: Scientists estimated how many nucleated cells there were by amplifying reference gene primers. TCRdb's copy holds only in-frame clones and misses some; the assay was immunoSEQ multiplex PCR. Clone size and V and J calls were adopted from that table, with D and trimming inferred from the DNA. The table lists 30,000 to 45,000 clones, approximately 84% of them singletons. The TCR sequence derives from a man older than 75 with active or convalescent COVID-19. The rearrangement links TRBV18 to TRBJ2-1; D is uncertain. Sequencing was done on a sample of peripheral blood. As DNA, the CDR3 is TGTGCCAGCTCACCCGCCTACAATGAGCAGTTCTTC. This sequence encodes CASSPAYNEQFF.